This T cell receptor (beta chain) was sequenced during a study of beta chain features in type 1 diabetes. Study at large: Analysis included 107,917,701 sorted cells drawn from all samples. General study results and limits: TCRB CDR3s from Type 1 diabetes patients were moderately but significantly shorter in all four CD4+ subsets. Compared with healthy donors, patients appeared to share more similar naive, central memory and regulatory TCRB repertoires. Fewer junction insertions and more nucleotide deletions appeared in type 1 diabetes patients.

The germline CDR1 and CDR2 sequences are MGHRA and YSYEKL. Trimming took 1 base from V and 2 from J, leaving 8 bases between them. The CDR3 covers 14 residues. Averaging roughly 120 mL, one heparinised blood draw came from each individual donor. This clone was found a few times. Its antigen is undetermined. Since all of the isolated RNA was reverse transcribed, expressed TCRB transcripts were what got sequenced. Only in-frame clones appear in the TCRdb table, and some are missing; sequencing was by immunoSEQ multiplex PCR. The repertoire holds about 300,000 clones, with approximately 13% as singletons.

Material: naive CD4+ T cells from blood. The receptor was derived from a woman under 30 with type 1 diabetes. The gene calls are TRBV4-1 and TRBJ1-2; D gene unclear. In nucleotides, the CDR3 is TGCGCCAGCAGCCAAGCTGGCACAAACTATGGCTACACCTTC. It specifies CASSQAGTNYGYTF.